This T cell receptor (beta chain) is drawn from a study of T cells after yellow fever vaccination. The wider study: Low-cell-number fractions were prepared with SMART-Seq v4 Ultra Low Input.

As concerns this clonotype: Its target is unknown.

Production of TCR cDNA was by 5'RACE template switching, which also added a universal primer site and UMIs. TCRdb passed the 5' RACE reads through MiXCR, listing each CDR3 protein once. The table has 150,000 to 200,000 distinct CDR3 sequences, less than 9% seen once. Overall study findings and caveats: A large majority of primary-vaccination clones showed up again after the booster (96% CD4, about 87% CD8). Peak timing came faster in the weaker secondary response, day 5 versus 15.

The CDR3 sequence is 15 residues long. Per the germline V gene, CDR1 is DFQATT and CDR2 is SNEGSKA (reference sequence). The ends were cut back, 6 bases at V and 6 bases at J, with 18 bases in the middle. The sequence was collected from a young man who received the YFV17D yellow fever vaccine. The gene calls are TRBV20-1 and TRBJ1-6, with a possible D match to TRBD1 (5 bases). The sample was CD4+ T cells sorted from PBMCs, taken roughly 5 days after the first yellow fever vaccination. The CDR3 DNA reads TGCAGTGCGGTTAGGGGAGGGACGACTAATTCACCCCTCCACTTT. Residues: CSAVRGGTTNSPLHF.